Listed below are T cell receptor beta chains from one sample, sequenced in a study of shared clonotypes between healthy human individuals. The assay was immunoSEQ multiplex PCR, and TCRdb's table has in-frame clones only and misses some. The sample has some 790,000 clones, 72% seen once. Source material: memory CD4+ T cells sorted from blood. These receptors came from a woman in her 30s in good health. CDR3s include the opening cysteine and the closing phenylalanine or tryptophan. D genes are given only for firm matches. Not all rows give a size; the values are once, few, many and, for expanded clones, a class.

d_gene,j_gene,abundance,v_gene,CDR3nt,CDR3aa
TRBD2,TRBJ2-7,NA,TRBV13,TGTGCCAGCAGCTTAGAGGGGCTAGCGGGAGGGTCCTACGAGCAGTACTTC,CASSLEGLAGGSYEQYF
NA,TRBJ1-5,NA,TRBV28,TGTGCCAGCAGTCCCCCCAAGTCAGGGGCTCAGCCCCAGCATTTT,CASSPPKSGAQPQHF
NA,TRBJ2-2,NA,TRBV9,TGTGCCAGCAGCGTAGGTTACACCAGCGGTTTAAACACCGGGGAGCTGTTTTTT,CASSVGYTSGLNTGELFF
TRBD2,TRBJ2-1,NA,TRBV5-1,TGCGCCAGCAGCTTGGCTGAGGCGGGAGCTTTCTATGAGCAGTTCTTC,CASSLAEAGAFYEQFF
TRBD1,TRBJ2-7,few,TRBV6-6,TGTGCCAGCAGGCGACAGGGCGAGCAGTACTTC,CASRRQGEQYF
TRBD1,TRBJ2-4,NA,TRBV10-3,TGTGCCATCAGTGGGGGGACAGGAACGGCCAAAAACATTCAGTACTTC,CAISGGTGTAKNIQYF
NA,TRBJ2-2,NA,TRBV28,TGTGCCAGCAGTCCCCTAGGGGAGAGGGGCGGGGAGCTGTTTTTT,CASSPLGERGGELFF
NA,TRBJ2-3,NA,TRBV19,TGTGCCAGTAGTATATCCGGGGATACGCAGTATTTT,CASSISGDTQYF
NA,TRBJ2-3,NA,TRBV10-1,TGCGCCAGCAGTGAGTCGAGGGGGACACAATCAACGCAGTATTTT,CASSESRGTQSTQYF
NA,TRBJ2-1,NA,TRBV7-9,TGTGCCAGCAGCTTGGGGAGGGGGTCTTCCAATGAGCAGTTCTTC,CASSLGRGSSNEQFF
NA,TRBJ1-2,once,TRBV7-2,TGTGCCAGCGAAAACCCGACAGGTCGGTTGGGTGGCTACACCTTC,CASENPTGRLGGYTF
NA,TRBJ1-5,few,TRBV10-2,TGCGCCAGCAGTGAGCAACCCGGGGGTGGTCAGCCCCAGCATTTT,CASSEQPGGGQPQHF
NA,TRBJ1-2,few,TRBV5-6,TGTGCCAGCAGCTTCAGGGAGAGCTATGGCTACACCTTC,CASSFRESYGYTF
NA,TRBJ1-4,NA,TRBV10-3,TGTGCCATCAGTCCCCTCCACTGGCCGGGAGGGGATGAAAAACTGTTTTTT,CAISPLHWPGGDEKLFF
NA,TRBJ1-1,few,TRBV5-1,TGCGCCAGCAGCCCCCAATCATCGGACACTGAAGCTTTCTTT,CASSPQSSDTEAFF
TRBD2,TRBJ2-5,few,TRBV28,TGTGCCAGCAGTTCCCCCCGGGGGGGGAGCCAAGAGACCCAGTACTTC,CASSSPRGGSQETQYF
NA,TRBJ2-7,NA,TRBV4-1,TGCGCCAGCAGCTATTCCTTACAGGGCGAGCAGTACTTC,CASSYSLQGEQYF
NA,TRBJ2-7,many,TRBV10-3,TGTGCCATCAGTGAGGGCGAGCAGTACTTC,CAISEGEQYF
NA,TRBJ1-5,NA,TRBV2,TGTGCCAGCAGTTTCCAACAGGCATTCGGGCCCCAGCATTTT,CASSFQQAFGPQHF
NA,TRBJ2-2,once,TRBV5-1,TGCGCCAGCAGCTACGCCCCGAGGGAGCTGTTTTTT,CASSYAPRELFF
NA,TRBJ2-5,NA,TRBV28,TGTGCCAGCAGTCTACAGGGAGTGGGGCAAGAGACCCAGTACTTC,CASSLQGVGQETQYF
NA,TRBJ2-7,medium-sized,TRBV9,TGTGCCAGCAGCGTAGGGGGCGAGCAGTACTTC,CASSVGGEQYF
NA,TRBJ2-1,NA,TRBV11-3,TGTGCCAGCAGCGATGGGAACCTGGACGCAGAGCAGTTCTTC,CASSDGNLDAEQFF
NA,TRBJ1-5,NA,TRBV6-6,TGTGCCAGCAGCGGGGGTTGGGATCAGCCCCAGCATTTT,CASSGGWDQPQHF
NA,TRBJ1-5,NA,TRBV11-3,TGTGCCAGCAGCTTACCACCCATCCAGGGAACTCAGCCCCAGCATTTT,CASSLPPIQGTQPQHF